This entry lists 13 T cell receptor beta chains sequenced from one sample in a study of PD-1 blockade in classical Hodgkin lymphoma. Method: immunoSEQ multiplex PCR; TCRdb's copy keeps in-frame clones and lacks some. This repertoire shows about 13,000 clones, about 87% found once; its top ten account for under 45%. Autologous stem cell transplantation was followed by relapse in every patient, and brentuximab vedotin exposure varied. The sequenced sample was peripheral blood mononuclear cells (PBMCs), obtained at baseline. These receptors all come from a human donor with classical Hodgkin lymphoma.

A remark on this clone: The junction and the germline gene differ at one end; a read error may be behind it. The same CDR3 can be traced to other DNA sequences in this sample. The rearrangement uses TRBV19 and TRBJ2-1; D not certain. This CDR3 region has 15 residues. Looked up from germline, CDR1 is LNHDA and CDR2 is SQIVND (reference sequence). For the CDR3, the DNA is TGCGCCAGTAGTATAGGGCCGCTCGAGCACAATGAGCAGTTCTTC. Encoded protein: CASSIGPLEHNEQFF.

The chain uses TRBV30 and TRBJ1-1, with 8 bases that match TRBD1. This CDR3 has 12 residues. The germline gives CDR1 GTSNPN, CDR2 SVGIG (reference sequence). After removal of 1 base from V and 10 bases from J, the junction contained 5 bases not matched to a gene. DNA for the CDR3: TGTGCCTGGAGTGCCAGGGGGCAACGAGCTTTCTTT. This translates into CAWSARGQRAFF.

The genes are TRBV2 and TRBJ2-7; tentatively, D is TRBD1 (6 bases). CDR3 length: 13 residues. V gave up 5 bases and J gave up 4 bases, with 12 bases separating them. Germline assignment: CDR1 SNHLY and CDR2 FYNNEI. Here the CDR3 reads CASSKLQGYEQYF. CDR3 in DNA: TGTGCCAGCAGTAAATTACAGGGATACGAGCAGTACTTC. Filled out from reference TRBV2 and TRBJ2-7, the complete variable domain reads EPEVTQTPSHQVTQMGQEVILRCVPISNHLYFYWYRQILGQKVEFLVSFYNNEISEKSEIFDDQFSVERPDGSNFTLKIRSTKLEDSAMYFCASSKLQGYEQYFGPGTRLTVT.

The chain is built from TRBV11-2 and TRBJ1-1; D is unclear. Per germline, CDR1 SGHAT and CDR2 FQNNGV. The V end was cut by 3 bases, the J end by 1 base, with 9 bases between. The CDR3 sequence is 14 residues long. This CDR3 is CASSFDVWNTEAFF. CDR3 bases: TGTGCCAGCAGCTTCGACGTATGGAACACTGAAGCTTTCTTT.

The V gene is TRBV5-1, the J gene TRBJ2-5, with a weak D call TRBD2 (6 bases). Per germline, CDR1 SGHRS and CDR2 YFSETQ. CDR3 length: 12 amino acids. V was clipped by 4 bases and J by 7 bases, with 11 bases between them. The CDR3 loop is CASSPGGPTQYF. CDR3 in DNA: TGCGCCAGCAGCCCAGGAGGGCCGACCCAGTACTTC.

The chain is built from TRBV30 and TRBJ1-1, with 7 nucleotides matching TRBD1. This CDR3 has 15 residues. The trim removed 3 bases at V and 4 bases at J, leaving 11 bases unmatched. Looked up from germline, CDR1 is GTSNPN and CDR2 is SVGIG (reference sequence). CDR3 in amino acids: CAWRDGQDWFTEAFF. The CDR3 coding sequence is TGTGCCTGGAGGGATGGACAGGACTGGTTCACTGAAGCTTTCTTT.

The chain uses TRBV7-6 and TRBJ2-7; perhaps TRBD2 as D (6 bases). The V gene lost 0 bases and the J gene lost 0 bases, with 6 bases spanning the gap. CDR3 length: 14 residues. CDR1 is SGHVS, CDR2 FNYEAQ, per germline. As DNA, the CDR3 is TGTGCCAGCAGCTTAGCGGGGGGCTCCTACGAGCAGTACTTC. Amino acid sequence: CASSLAGGSYEQYF.

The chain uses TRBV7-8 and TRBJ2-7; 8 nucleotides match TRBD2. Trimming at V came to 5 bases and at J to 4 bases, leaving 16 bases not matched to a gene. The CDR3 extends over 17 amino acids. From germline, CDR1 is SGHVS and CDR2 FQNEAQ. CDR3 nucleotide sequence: TGTGCCAGCAGCCCCGGGCCACCGGGACTAGTGGTGTACGAGCAGTACTTC. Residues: CASSPGPPGLVVYEQYF.

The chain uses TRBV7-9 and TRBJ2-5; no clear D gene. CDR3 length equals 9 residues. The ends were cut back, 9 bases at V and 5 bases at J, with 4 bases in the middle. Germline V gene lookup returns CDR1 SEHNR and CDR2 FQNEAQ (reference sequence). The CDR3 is CASRETQYF. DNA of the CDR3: TGTGCCAGTCGGGAGACCCAGTACTTC.

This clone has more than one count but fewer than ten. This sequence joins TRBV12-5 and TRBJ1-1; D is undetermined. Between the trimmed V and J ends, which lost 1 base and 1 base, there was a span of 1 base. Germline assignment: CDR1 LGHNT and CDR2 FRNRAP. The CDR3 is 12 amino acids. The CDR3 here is CASGLGNTEAFF. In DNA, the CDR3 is TGTGCTAGTGGTTTGGGGAACACTGAAGCTTTCTTT.

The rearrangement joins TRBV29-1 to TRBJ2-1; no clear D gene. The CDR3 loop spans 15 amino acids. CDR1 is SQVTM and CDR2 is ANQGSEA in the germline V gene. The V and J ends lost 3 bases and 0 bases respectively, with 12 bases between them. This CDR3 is CSVEPRADSYNEQFF. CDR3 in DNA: TGCAGCGTTGAGCCAAGGGCAGACTCCTACAATGAGCAGTTCTTC.

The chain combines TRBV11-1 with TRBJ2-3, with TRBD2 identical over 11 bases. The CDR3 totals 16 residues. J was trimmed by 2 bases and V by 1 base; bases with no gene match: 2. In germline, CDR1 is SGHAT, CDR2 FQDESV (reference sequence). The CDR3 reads CASSLVLAGATDTQYF. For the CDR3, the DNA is TGTGCCAGCAGCTTAGTACTAGCGGGGGCCACAGATACGCAGTATTTT.

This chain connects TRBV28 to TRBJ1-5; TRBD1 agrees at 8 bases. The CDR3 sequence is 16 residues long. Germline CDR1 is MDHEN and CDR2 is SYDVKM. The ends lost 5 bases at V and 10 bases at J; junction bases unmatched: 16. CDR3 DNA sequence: TGTGCCAGCAGTCCCCCCCGTGGGACAGGCGGGCAACCCCAGCATTTT. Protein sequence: CASSPPRGTGGQPQHF.